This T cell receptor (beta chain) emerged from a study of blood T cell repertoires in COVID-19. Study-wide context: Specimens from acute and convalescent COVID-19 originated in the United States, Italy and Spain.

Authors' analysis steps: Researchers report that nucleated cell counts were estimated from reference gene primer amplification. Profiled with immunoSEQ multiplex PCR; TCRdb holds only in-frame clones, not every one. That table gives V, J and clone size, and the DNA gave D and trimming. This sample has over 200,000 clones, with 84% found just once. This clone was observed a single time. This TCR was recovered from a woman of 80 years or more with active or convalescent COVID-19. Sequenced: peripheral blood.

CDR3 sequence: CASTLVGSYEQYF. CDR3 coding DNA: TGTGCCAGCACCTTAGTCGGCTCCTACGAGCAGTACTTC. J is TRBJ2-7 and V is TRBV12-3 or TRBV12-4; D not resolved. V lost 7 bases and J 0 bases, leaving 10 bases between the germline ends. The CDR3 runs 13 residues.